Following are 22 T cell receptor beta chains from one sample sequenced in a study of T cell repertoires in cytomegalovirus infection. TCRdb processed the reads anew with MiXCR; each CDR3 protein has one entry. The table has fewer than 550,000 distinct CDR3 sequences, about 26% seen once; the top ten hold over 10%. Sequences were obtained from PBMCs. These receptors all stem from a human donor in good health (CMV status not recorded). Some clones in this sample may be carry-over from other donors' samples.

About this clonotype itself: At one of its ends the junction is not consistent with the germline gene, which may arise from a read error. The DNA of the CDR3 is TGCGCCAGCAGCCACTTGGGAGTTTCGAACTTTGGCTACACCTTC. It specifies CASSHLGVSNFGYTF. The chain has TRBV4-1 and TRBJ1-2; no firm D call. Per the germline V gene, CDR1 is MGHRA and CDR2 is YSYEKL. The CDR3 length is 15 residues.

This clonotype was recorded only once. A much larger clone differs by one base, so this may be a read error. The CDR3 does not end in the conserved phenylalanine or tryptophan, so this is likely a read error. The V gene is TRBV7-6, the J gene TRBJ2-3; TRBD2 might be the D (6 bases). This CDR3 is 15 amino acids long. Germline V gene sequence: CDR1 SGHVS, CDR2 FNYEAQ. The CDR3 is CASSPDGGGTDTQYS. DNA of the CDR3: TGTGCTAGCAGCCCGGACGGGGGAGGCACAGATACGCAGTATTCT.

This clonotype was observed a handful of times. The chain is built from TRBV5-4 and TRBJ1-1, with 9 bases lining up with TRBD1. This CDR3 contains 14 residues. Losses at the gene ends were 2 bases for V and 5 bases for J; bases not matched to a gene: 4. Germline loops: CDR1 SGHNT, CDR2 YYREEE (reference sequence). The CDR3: CASSFTGGRTEAFF. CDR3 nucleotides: TGTGCCAGCAGCTTCACAGGGGGCAGGACTGAAGCTTTCTTT.

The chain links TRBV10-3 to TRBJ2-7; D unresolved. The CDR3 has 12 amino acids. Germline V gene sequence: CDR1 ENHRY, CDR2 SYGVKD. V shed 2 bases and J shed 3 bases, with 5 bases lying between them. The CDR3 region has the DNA TGTGCCATCAGTGAGCCTAACTACGAGCAGTACTTC. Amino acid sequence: CAISEPNYEQYF.

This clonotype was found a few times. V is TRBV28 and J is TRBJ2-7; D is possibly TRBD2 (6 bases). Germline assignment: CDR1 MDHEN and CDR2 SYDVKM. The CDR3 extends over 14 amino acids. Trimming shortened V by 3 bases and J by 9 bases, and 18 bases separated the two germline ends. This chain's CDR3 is CASSFRGTILGQYF. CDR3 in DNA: TGTGCCAGCAGTTTTCGCGGGACCATTCTAGGGCAGTACTTC.

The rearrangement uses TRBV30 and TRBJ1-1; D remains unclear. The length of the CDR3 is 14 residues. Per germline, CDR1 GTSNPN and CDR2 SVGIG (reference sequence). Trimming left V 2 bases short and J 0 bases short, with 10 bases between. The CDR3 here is CAWSQQPMNTEAFF. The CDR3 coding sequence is TGTGCCTGGAGTCAACAGCCCATGAACACTGAAGCTTTCTTT.

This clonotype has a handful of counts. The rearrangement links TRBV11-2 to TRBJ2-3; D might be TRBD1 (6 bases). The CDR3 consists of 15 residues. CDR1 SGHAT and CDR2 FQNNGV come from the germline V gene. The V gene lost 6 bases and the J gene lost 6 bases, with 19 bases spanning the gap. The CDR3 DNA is TGTGCCAGCAGAGATACCCGGGACATGCCTGATACGCAGTATTTT. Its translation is CASRDTRDMPDTQYF.

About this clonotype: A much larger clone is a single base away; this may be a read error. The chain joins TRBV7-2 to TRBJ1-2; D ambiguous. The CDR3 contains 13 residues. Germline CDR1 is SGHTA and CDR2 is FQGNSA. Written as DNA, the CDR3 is TGTGCCAGCAAAACCTGGGGAAACTATGGCTCCACCTTC. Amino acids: CASKTWGNYGSTF.

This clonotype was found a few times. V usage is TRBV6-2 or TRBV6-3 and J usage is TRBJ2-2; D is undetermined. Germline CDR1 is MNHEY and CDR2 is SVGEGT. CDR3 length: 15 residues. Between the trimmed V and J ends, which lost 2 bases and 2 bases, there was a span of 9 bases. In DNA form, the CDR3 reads TGTGCCAGCAGTTACCGTCTAGGTAACACCGGGGAGCTGTTTTTT. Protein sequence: CASSYRLGNTGELFF.

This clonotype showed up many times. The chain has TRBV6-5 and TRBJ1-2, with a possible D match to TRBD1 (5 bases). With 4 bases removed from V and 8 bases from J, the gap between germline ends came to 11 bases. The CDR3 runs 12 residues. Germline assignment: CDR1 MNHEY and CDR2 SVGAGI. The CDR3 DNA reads TGTGCCAGCAGTTTCCCAGGGACCGGCTACACCTTC. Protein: CASSFPGTGYTF.

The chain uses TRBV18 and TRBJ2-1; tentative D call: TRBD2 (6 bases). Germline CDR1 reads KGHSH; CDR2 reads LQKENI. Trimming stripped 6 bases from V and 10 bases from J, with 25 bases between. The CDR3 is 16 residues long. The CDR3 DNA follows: TGTGCCAGCTCGGAAAACATGGCTAGCGAGTTCGGCGAGCAGTTCTTC. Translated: CASSENMASEFGEQFF.

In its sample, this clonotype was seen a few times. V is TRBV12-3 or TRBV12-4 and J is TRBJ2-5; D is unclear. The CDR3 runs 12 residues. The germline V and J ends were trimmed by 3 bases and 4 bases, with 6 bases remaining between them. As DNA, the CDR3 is TGTGCCAGCAGTTTTCACGGAGAGACCCAGTACTTC. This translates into CASSFHGETQYF.

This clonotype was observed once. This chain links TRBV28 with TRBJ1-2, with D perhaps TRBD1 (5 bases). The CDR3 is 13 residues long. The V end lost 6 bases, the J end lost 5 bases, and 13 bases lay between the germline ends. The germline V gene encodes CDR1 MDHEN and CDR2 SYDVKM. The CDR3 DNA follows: TGTGCCAGCAGATGGGGGTCGGGGTATGGCTACACCTTC. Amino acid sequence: CASRWGSGYGYTF.

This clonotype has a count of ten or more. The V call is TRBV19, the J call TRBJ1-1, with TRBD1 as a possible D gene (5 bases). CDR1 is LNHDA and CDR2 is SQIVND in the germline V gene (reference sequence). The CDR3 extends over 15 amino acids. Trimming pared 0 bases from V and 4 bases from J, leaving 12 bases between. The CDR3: CASSIDPGKGTEAFF. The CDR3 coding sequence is TGTGCCAGTAGTATAGATCCAGGGAAGGGCACTGAAGCTTTCTTT.

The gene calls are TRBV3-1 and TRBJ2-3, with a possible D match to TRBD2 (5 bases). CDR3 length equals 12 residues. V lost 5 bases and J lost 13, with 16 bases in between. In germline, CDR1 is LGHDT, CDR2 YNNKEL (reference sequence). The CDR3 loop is CASSSRRTRKYF. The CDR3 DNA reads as TGTGCCAGCAGCTCGAGGAGGACGAGGAAGTATTTT.

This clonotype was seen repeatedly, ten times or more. In nucleotides, the CDR3 is TGTGCCAGCAGCTTAGGCGACTACTACTACGAGCAGTACGTC. Amino acids: CASSLGDYYYEQYV. The chain joins TRBV7-2 to TRBJ2-7; D perhaps matches TRBD2 (5 bases). Germline V gives CDR1 SGHTA, CDR2 FQGNSA. Trimming removed 1 base from V and 3 bases from J, with 10 bases in between. The CDR3 is 14 residues long.

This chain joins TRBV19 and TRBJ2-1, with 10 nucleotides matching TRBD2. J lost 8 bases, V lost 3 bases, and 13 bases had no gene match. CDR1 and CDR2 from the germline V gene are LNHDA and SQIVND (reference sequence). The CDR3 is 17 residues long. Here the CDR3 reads CASSIAPIAGGGDEQFF. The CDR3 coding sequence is TGTGCCAGTAGTATCGCCCCCATAGCGGGAGGAGGGGATGAGCAGTTCTTC.

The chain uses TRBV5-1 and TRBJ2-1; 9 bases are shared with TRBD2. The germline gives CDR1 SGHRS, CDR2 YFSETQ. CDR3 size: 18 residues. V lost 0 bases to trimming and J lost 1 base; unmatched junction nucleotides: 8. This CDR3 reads CASSLDRRGRVSYNEQFF. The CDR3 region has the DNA TGCGCCAGCAGCTTGGATCGTCGCGGGAGGGTATCCTACAATGAGCAGTTCTTC. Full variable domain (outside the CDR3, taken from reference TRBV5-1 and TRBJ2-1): KAGVTQTPRYLIKTRGQQVTLSCSPISGHRSVSWYQQTPGQGLQFLFEYFSETQRNKGNFPGRFSGRQFSNSRSEMNVSTLELGDSALYLCASSLDRRGRVSYNEQFFGPGTRLTVL.

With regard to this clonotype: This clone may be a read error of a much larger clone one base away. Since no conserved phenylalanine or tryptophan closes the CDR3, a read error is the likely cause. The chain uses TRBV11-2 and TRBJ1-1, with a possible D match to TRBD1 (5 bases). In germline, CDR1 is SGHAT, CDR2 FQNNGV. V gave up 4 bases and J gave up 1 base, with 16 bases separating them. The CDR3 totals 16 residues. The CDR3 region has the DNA TGTGCCAGCAGCTCCTTAGCGCGAGGGGCGAACACTGAAGCTTTCCTT. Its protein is CASSSLARGANTEAFL.

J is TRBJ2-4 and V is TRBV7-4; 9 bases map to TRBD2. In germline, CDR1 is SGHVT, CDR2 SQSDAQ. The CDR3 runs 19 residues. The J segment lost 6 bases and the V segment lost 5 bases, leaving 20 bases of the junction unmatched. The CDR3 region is CASSLEVSWREGLGNIQYF. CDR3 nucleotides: TGTGCCAGCAGCCTAGAGGTCTCCTGGCGGGAGGGCCTTGGAAACATTCAGTACTTC.

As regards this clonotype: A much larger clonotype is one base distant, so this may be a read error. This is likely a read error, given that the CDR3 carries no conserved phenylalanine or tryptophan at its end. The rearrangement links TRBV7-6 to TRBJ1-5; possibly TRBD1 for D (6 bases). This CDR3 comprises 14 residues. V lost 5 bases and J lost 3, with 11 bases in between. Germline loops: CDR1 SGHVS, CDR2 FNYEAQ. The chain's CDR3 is CASSRGGNNQPQHL. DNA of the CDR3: TGTGCCAGCAGCCGAGGGGGGAACAATCAGCCCCAGCATCTT.

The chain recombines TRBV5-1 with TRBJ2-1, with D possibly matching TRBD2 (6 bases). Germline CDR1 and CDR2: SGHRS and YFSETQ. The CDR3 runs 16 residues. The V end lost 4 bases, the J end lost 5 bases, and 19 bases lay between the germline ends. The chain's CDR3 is CASSTPAGPLNNEQFF. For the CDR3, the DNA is TGCGCCAGCAGCACACCAGCGGGCCCCTTGAACAATGAGCAGTTCTTC.